Below are 7 T cell receptor beta chains sequenced from a single sample in a study of graft-versus-host responses after intestinal transplantation. Their cognate antigens are unknown. Repertoires were generated with immunoSEQ multiplex PCR, while TCRdb's copy carries only in-frame clones and drops some. The sample includes 90,000 to 130,000 clones, roughly 93% of them seen just once. The sample in question was unstimulated CD8+ T cells sorted from spleen or lymph node cells, obtained before intestinal transplant. The source of these receptors is a human donor who received an intestinal transplant.

V and J are TRBV19 and TRBJ2-7; 7 bases align to TRBD2. Per the germline V gene, CDR1 is LNHDA and CDR2 is SQIVND (reference sequence). The CDR3 consists of 16 residues. The junction had 10 bases not matched to a gene; V was cut back by 5 bases and J by 0 bases. CDR3 in amino acids: CASSSLSGKSSYEQYF. In DNA, the CDR3 is TGTGCCAGTAGTTCCTTGAGCGGGAAAAGCTCCTACGAGCAGTACTTC.

The gene calls are TRBV27 and TRBJ2-7, with a tentative D call TRBD1 (5 bases). The V and J ends lost 3 bases and 2 bases respectively, with 8 bases between them. Per germline, CDR1 MNHEY and CDR2 SMNVEV (reference sequence). The CDR3 totals 13 residues. CDR3 DNA: TGTGCCAGCAGTTTTAAGGGGCCCTACGAGCAGTACTTC. Translating it yields CASSFKGPYEQYF.

The chain uses TRBV7-9 and TRBJ2-5; no definite D call. The CDR3 runs 15 residues. V shed 6 bases and J shed 0 bases, with 14 bases lying between them. Germline-derived CDR1 and CDR2 are SEHNR and FQNEAQ (reference sequence). CDR3 amino acids: CASRYGLGYQETQYF. The DNA for the CDR3 is TGTGCCAGCAGATACGGTCTGGGGTACCAAGAGACCCAGTACTTC.

The chain has TRBV30 and TRBJ2-5; D remains ambiguous. Trimming stripped 4 bases from V and 0 bases from J, with 15 bases between. This CDR3 is 15 amino acids long. Germline V gene data show CDR1 as GTSNPN and CDR2 as SVGIG (reference sequence). The CDR3 nucleotides are TGTGCCTGGACCCCCCCTGACGGAGACCAAGAGACCCAGTACTTC. Translated, it gives CAWTPPDGDQETQYF.

The rearrangement links TRBV28 to TRBJ2-2; 8 nucleotides line up with TRBD1. Trimming cost V 4 bases and J 4 bases; bases outside gene matches: 8. The CDR3 runs 16 residues. CDR1 is MDHEN and CDR2 is SYDVKM in the germline V gene. The CDR3 nucleotides read TGTGCCAGCAGTTCCTTGGACAGGGTTTTCACCGGGGAGCTGTTTTTT. Its translation is CASSSLDRVFTGELFF.

The chain uses TRBV7-9 and TRBJ2-7, with 9 positions matching TRBD2. After removal of 10 bases from V and 0 bases from J, the junction contained 7 bases not matched to a gene. This CDR3 has 14 amino acids. Per germline, CDR1 SEHNR and CDR2 FQNEAQ (reference sequence). CDR3 sequence (DNA): TGTGCCACTCGTTCTAGCGGGGACTCCTACGAGCAGTACTTC. Its protein is CATRSSGDSYEQYF.

This chain joins TRBV29-1 and TRBJ2-7, with 15 bases that match TRBD2. Trimming removed 6 bases from V and 4 bases from J; junction bases left unmatched: 10. Germline lookup yields CDR1 SQVTM and CDR2 ANQGSEA. The CDR3 spans 16 residues. CDR3 in amino acids: CSVRGGLAGGLYEQYF. In DNA, the CDR3 is TGCAGCGTCCGTGGGGGACTAGCGGGAGGCCTATACGAGCAGTACTTC.